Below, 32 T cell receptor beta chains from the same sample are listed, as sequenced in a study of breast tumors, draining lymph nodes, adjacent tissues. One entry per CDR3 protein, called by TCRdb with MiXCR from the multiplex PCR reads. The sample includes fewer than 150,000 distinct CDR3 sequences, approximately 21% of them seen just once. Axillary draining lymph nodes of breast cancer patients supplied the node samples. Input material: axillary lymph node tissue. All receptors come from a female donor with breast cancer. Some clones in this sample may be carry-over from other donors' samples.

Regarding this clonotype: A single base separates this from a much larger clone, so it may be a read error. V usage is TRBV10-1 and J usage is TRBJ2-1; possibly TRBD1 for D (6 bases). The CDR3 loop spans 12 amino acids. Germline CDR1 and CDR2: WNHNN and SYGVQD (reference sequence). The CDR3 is CTSSGGPNEQFF. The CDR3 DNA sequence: TGCACCAGCAGTGGGGGCCCGAATGAGCAGTTCTTC.

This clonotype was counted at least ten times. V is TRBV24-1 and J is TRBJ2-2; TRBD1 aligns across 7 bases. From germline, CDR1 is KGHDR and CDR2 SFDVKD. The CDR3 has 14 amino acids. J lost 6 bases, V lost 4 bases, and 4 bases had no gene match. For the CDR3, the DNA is TGTGCCACCAGTGACGAAACAGGGGCCGGGGAGCTGTTTTTT. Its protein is CATSDETGAGELFF.

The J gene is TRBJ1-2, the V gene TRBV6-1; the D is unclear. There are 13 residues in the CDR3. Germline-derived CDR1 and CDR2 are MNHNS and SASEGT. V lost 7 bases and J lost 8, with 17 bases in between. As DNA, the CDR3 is TGTGCCAGCACCCTATCTGGGGTGGGCGGCTACACCTTC. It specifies CASTLSGVGGYTF.

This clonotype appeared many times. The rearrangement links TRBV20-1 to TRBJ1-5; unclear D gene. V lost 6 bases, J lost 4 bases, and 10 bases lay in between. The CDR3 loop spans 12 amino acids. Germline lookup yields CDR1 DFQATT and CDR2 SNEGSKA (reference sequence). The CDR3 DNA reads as TGCAGTGCCCACCAATATAATCAGCCCCAGCATTTT. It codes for CSAHQYNQPQHF.

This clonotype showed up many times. The CDR3: CASTSGRDTQYF. The CDR3 bases are TGCGCCAGCACTAGCGGGAGAGATACGCAGTATTTT. The V gene is TRBV5-1, the J gene TRBJ2-3, with 10 bases aligning to TRBD2. CDR1 SGHRS and CDR2 YFSETQ come from the germline V gene. With 6 bases clipped from V and 5 bases from J, the junction kept 0 bases outside the gene matches. The CDR3 is 12 amino acids. The full variable domain, rest sourced from reference TRBV5-1 and TRBJ2-3, is KAGVTQTPRYLIKTRGQQVTLSCSPISGHRSVSWYQQTPGQGLQFLFEYFSETQRNKGNFPGRFSGRQFSNSRSEMNVSTLELGDSALYLCASTSGRDTQYFGPGTRLTVL.

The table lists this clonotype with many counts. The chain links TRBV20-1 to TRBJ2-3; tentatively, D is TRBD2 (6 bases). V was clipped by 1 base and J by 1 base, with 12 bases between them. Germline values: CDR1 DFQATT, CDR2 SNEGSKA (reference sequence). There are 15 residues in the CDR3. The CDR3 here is CSARAQRRGTDTQYF. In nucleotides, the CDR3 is TGCAGTGCTAGAGCTCAGCGGAGGGGCACAGATACGCAGTATTTT.

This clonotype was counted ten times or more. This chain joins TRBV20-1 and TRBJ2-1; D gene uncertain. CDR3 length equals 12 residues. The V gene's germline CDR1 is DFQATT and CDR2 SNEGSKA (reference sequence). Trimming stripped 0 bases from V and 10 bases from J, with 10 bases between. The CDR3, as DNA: TGCAGTGCTAGAGATTTGCGGCTCGAGCAGTTCTTC. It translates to CSARDLRLEQFF.

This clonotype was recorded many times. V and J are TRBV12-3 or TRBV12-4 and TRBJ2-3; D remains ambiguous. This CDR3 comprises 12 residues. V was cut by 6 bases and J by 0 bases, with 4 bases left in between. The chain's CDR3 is CASRPSTDTQYF. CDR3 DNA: TGTGCCAGCAGACCTAGCACAGATACGCAGTATTTT.

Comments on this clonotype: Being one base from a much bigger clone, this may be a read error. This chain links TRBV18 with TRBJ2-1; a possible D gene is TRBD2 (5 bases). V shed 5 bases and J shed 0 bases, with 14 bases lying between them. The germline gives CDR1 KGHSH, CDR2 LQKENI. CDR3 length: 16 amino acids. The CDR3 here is CASSGLSRGSYNEQFF. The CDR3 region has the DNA TGTGCCAGCTCAGGACTTAGCCGGGGCTCCTACAATGAGCAGTTCTTC.

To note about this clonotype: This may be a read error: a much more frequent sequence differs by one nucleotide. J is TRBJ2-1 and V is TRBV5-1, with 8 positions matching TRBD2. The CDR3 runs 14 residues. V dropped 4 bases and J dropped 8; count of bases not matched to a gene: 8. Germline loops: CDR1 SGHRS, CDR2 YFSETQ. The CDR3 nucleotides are TGCGCCAGCAGCCTGCGGACTAGCTCCGATGAGCAGTTCTTC. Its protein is CASSLRTSSDEQFF.

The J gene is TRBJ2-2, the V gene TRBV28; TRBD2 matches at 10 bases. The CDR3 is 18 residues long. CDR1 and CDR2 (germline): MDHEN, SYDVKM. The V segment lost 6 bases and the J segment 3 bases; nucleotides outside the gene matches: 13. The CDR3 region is CASRSSWLAGADTGELFF. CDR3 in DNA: TGTGCCAGCAGGAGCTCTTGGCTAGCGGGGGCAGACACCGGGGAGCTGTTTTTT.

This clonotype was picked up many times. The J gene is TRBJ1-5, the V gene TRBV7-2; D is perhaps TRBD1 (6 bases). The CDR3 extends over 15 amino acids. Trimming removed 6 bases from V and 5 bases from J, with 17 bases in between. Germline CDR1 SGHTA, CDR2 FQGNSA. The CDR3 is CASSLLGTPDQPQHF. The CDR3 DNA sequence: TGTGCCAGCAGTCTCTTAGGGACACCGGATCAGCCCCAGCATTTT.

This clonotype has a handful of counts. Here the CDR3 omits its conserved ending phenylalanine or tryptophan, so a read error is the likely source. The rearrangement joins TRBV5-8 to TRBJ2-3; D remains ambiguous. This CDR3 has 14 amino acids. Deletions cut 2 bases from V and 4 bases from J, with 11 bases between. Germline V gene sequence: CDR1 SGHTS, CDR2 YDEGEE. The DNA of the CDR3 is TGTGCCAGCAGCTTCTCTAGACCGTCAGATACGCAGTATCTT. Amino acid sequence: CASSFSRPSDTQYL.

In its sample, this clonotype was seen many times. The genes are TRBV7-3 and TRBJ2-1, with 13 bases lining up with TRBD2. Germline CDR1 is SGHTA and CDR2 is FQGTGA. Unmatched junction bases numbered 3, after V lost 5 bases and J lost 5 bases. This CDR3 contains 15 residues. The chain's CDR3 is CASSPGLAGHNEQFF. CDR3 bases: TGTGCCAGCAGCCCGGGACTAGCGGGACACAATGAGCAGTTCTTC. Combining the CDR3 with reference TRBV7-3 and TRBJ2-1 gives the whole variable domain GAGVSQTPSNKVTEKGKYVELRCDPISGHTALYWYRQSLGQGPEFLIYFQGTGAADDSGLPNDRFFAVRPEGSVSTLKIQRTERGDSAVYLCASSPGLAGHNEQFFGPGTRLTVL.

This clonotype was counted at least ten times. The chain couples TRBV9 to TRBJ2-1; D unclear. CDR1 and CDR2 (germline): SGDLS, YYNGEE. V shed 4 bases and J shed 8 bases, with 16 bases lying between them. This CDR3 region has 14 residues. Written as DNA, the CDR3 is TGTGCCAGCAGCCCCCACCACTCCCTCGATGAGCAGTTCTTC. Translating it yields CASSPHHSLDEQFF.

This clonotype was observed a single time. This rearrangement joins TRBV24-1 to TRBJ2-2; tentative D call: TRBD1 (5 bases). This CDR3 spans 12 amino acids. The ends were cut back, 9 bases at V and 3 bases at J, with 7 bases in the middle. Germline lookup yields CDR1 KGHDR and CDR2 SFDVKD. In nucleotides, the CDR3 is TGTGCCACCGGACATTACACCGGGGAGCTGTTTTTT. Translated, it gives CATGHYTGELFF.

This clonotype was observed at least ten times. This CDR3 is CASSLVGTGDPNYGYTF. CDR3 in DNA: TGTGCCAGCAGCTTGGTTGGGACAGGAGATCCTAACTATGGCTACACCTTC. This chain links TRBV5-6 with TRBJ1-2; 8 nucleotides match TRBD1. The CDR3 runs to 17 residues. Per germline, CDR1 SGHDT and CDR2 YYEEEE. With V trimmed by 0 bases and J by 0 bases, 7 bases remained unmatched.

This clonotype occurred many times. The CDR3 region is CAWSVTGGSPLHF. CDR3 coding DNA: TGTGCCTGGAGTGTAACAGGGGGATCACCCCTCCACTTT. V is TRBV30 and J is TRBJ1-6, with 8 bases fitting TRBD1. V shed 0 bases, J shed 10 bases, and the junction held 2 bases outside the gene matches. CDR1 is GTSNPN and CDR2 is SVGIG in the germline V gene (reference sequence). The length of the CDR3 is 13 residues.

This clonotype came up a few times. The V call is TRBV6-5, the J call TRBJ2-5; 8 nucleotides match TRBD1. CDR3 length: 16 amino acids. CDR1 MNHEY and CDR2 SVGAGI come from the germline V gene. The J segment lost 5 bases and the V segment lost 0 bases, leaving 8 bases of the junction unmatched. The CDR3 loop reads CASSYSARGLGETQYF. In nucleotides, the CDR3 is TGTGCCAGCAGTTACTCGGCCAGGGGGCTTGGGGAGACCCAGTACTTC.

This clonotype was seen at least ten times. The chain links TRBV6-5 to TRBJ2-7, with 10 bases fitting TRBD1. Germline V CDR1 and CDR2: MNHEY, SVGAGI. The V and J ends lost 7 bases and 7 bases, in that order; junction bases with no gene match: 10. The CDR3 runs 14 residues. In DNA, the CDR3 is TGTGCCAGCACTCGACGACAGGGGGCCGGGGAGCAGTACTTC. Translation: CASTRRQGAGEQYF.

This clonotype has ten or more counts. The DNA of the CDR3 is TGCGCCAGCAGCGCCACAGGGCGGGAGCAGTACTTC. It yields the protein CASSATGREQYF. The rearrangement joins TRBV5-1 to TRBJ2-7; tentative D call: TRBD1 (6 bases). In germline, CDR1 is SGHRS, CDR2 YFSETQ. This CDR3 has 12 residues. V lost 4 bases, J lost 7 bases, and 12 bases lay in between. The full variable domain, completed using reference TRBV5-1 and TRBJ2-7, is KAGVTQTPRYLIKTRGQQVTLSCSPISGHRSVSWYQQTPGQGLQFLFEYFSETQRNKGNFPGRFSGRQFSNSRSEMNVSTLELGDSALYLCASSATGREQYFGPGTRLTVT.

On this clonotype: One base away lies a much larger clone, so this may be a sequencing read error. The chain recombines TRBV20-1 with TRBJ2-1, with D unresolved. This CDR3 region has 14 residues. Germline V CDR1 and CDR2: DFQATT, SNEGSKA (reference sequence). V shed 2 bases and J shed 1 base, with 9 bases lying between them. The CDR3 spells CSARSLSSYNEQFF. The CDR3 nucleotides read TGCAGTGCTAGATCGCTGAGTTCCTACAATGAGCAGTTCTTC.

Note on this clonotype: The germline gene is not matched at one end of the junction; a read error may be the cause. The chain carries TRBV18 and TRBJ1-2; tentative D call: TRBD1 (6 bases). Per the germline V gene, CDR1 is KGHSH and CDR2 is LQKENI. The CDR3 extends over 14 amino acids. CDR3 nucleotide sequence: TGTGCCAGCTTACCATCACGGGGGGCGAAGGGCTACACCTTC. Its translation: CASLPSRGAKGYTF.

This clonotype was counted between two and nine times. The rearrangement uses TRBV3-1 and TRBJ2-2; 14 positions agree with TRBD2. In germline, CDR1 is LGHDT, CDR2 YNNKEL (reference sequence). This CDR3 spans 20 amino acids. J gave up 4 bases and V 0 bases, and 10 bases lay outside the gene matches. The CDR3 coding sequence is TGTGCCAGCAGCCAAGATTATAGACTAGCGGGAGGGCCAGGCACCGGGGAGCTGTTTTTT. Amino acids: CASSQDYRLAGGPGTGELFF.

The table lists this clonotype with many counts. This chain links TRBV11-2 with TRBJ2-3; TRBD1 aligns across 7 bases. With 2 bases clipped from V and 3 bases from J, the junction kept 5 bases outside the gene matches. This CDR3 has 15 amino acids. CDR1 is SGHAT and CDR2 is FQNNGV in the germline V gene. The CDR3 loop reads CASSLNRGSTDTQYF. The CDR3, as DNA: TGTGCCAGCAGCTTAAACAGGGGTAGTACAGATACGCAGTATTTT.

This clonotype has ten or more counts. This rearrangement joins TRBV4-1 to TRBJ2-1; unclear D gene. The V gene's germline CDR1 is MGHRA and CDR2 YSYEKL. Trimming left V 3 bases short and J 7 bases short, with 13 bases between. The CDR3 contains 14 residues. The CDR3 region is CASSQGAVGNEQFF. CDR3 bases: TGCGCCAGCAGCCAGGGTGCGGTGGGGAATGAGCAGTTCTTC.

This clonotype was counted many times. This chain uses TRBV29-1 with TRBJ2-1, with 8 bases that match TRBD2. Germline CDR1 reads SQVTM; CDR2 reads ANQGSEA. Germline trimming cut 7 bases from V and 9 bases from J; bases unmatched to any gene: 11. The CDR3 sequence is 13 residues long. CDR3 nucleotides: TGCAGCGGGGAAGGGACTAGTCGCACTGAGCAGTTCTTC. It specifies CSGEGTSRTEQFF.

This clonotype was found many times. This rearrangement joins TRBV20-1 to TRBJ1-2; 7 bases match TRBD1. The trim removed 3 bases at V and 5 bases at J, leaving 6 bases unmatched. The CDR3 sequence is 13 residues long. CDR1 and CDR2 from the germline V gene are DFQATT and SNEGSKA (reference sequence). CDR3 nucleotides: TGCAGTGCTAGGACAGGGAGTCTGTATGGCTACACCTTC. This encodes CSARTGSLYGYTF.

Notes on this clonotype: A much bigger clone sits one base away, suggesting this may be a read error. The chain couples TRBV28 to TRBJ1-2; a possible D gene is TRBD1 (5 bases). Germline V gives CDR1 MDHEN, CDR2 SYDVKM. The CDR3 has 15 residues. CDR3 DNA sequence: TGTGCCAGCAGCCGGGGGGGAGGGTTCAGGTATGGCTACGCCTTC. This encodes CASSRGGGFRYGYAF.

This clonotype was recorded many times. For the CDR3, the DNA is TGTGCCAGCAGCGTATGGGACTCCGGGGGCACAGATACGCAGTATTTT. Translation gives CASSVWDSGGTDTQYF. The chain carries TRBV9 and TRBJ2-3; D may be TRBD2 (6 bases). The CDR3 covers 16 residues. The V gene's germline CDR1 is SGDLS and CDR2 YYNGEE. Trimming stripped 1 base from V and 1 base from J, with 13 bases between. Combining the CDR3 with reference TRBV9 and TRBJ2-3 gives the whole variable domain DSGVTQTPKHLITATGQRVTLRCSPRSGDLSVYWYQQSLDQGLQFLIQYYNGEERAKGNILERFSAQQFPDLHSELNLSSLELGDSALYFCASSVWDSGGTDTQYFGPGTRLTVL.

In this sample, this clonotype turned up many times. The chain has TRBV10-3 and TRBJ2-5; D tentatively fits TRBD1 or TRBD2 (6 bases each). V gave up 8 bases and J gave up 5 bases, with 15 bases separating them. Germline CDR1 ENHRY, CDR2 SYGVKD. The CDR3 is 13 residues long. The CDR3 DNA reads TGTGCCATCGGGGGGCATCCTGGGGAGACCCAGTACTTC. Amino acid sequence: CAIGGHPGETQYF.

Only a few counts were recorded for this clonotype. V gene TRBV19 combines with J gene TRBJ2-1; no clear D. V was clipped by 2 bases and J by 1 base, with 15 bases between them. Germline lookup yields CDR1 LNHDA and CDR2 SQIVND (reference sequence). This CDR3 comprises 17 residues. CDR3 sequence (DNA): TGTGCCAGTAGTATATCCCGGACCAGCTCGTCCTACAATGAGCAGTTCTTC. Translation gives CASSISRTSSSYNEQFF. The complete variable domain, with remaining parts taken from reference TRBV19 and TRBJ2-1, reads DGGITQSPKYLFRKEGQNVTLSCEQNLNHDAMYWYRQDPGQGLRLIYYSQIVNDFQKGDIAEGYSVSREKKESFPLTVTSAQKNPTAFYLCASSISRTSSSYNEQFFGPGTRLTVL.